This section outlines one TCR beta chain sequence together with its context. Its antigen is still unknown. No base quality values were provided; no much bigger clone lies one nucleotide off. The immunoSEQ Assay, a bias-controlled multiplex PCR, was used to amplify TCRbeta CDR3 regions from genomic DNA. In the authors' own workflow: The number of nucleated cells in each sample was estimated from the amplification of reference gene primers within the assay. To quantify the absolute abundance of each unique TCRbeta CDR3 rearrangement, sequence reads were collapsed and filtered. For each sample, productive Simpson clonality was calculated by taking the square root of Simpson's diversity index across productive rearrangements. The table was pulled from immuneACCESS by TCRdb, which kept in-frame rearrangements only. Such tables lose some clones; where checked, under half of the loss comes from unresolved V genes, and the rest has no known cause. The V and J calls and clone size were taken over from that table, and D and trimming were inferred from the DNA. The table for this sample lists roughly 120,000 clones; more than 75% of them were counted only once. Clones ranked in the top ten supply approximately 3.7% of the sample.

This sample is drawn from a study of blood T cell repertoires in COVID-19 (dated by TCRdb to 2020 to 2021). Regarding the research as a whole: The collaborator samples originated in the United States, Italy and Spain and spanned the acute and convalescent phases of COVID-19. The prospective study material was composed of cDNA or gDNA derived from T cells, B-cell-depleted T cells, or PBMCs. The dataset comprised deeply sampled blood TCRbeta repertoires from subjects exposed to, actively infected with, or recovered from COVID-19. The repertoires were released in a freely available public database meant as a resource for research on the immune response to SARS-CoV-2. The samples were drawn from the first 160 participants of the ongoing ImmuneRACE study and from 950 to 1,500 subjects provided by 6 global collaborators. The sample metadata nearly always contained a de-identified subject ID, COVID-19 status, age in years and sex. Where HLA class I and class II types were available, the types were taken from metadata supplied by the sample provider, not from assay-based typing.

Each collaborating institution followed its own protocols to collect whole blood in K2EDTA tubes. For TCRbeta analysis, collaborators shipped samples in one of three forms: frozen whole blood, isolated PBMCs, or DNA extracted from either of those sample types. V ends up 5 bases short and J 8 bases short, with an unmatched junction base count of 6. The CDR3 sequence holds 13 residues, the cysteine and phenylalanine included. Of the read, only the CDR3 DNA is kept; its 39 bases are in frame from base 1. According to the germline V gene, CDR1 reads MNHEY and CDR2 reads SVGAGI. Summary of the overall study and its limitations: Clinical and demographic metadata were provided uncurated, with the amount varying by source and participant.

Recombination linked TRBV6-5 to TRBJ1-2, and 9 junction bases match TRBD1. Sequencing was carried out using peripheral blood. The source is a man aged 50-59 years with active COVID-19. The bases are TGTGCCAGCAGTAAACAGGGGGCGTTGGGCTACACCTTC. Translated, it gives CASSKQGALGYTF.